These 2 T cell receptor beta chains came from one sample sequenced in a study of OX40 agonist ivuxolimab in advanced cancers. The table came from immunoSEQ multiplex PCR; TCRdb's copy has only in-frame clones and leaves some out. Among roughly 80,000 clones listed, approximately 91% were seen once. Sequencing used CD4+ or CD8+ T cells sorted from blood, obtained in a trial of the OX40 agonist ivuxolimab. All receptors derive from an adult with an advanced solid tumor such as melanoma, head and neck, liver or kidney cancer.

This clone was recorded once. The rearrangement links TRBV9 to TRBJ1-2; no clear D gene. CDR3 length: 12 residues. V lost 0 bases to trimming and J lost 10 bases, with 10 bases between them. Germline V gives CDR1 SGDLS, CDR2 YYNGEE. The CDR3 is CASSVGGEFYTF. CDR3 nucleotide sequence: TGTGCCAGCAGCGTAGGTGGGGAGTTCTACACCTTC.

The chain recombines TRBV18 with TRBJ2-5; 10 bases fit TRBD2. Germline lookup yields CDR1 KGHSH and CDR2 LQKENI. V dropped 0 bases and J dropped 1; count of bases not matched to a gene: 2. This CDR3 is 16 amino acids long. CDR3 region: CASSPPGLAAQETQYF. The CDR3, as DNA: TGTGCCAGCTCACCACCCGGACTAGCGGCCCAAGAGACCCAGTACTTC.